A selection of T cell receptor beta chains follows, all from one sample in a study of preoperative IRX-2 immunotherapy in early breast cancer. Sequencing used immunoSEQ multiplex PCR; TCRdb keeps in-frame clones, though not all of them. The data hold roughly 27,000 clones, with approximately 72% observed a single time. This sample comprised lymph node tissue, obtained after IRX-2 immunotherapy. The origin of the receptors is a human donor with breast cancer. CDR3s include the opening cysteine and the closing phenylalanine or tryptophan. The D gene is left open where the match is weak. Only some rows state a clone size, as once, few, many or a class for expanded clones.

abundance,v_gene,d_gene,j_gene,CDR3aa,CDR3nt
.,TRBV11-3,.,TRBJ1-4,CASSLLGGWSEKLFF,TGTGCCAGCAGCTTGTTGGGTGGATGGAGTGAAAAACTGTTTTTT
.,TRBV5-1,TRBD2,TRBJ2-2,CASTSGGLALNTGELFF,TGCGCCAGCACCAGCGGGGGACTAGCGCTAAACACCGGGGAGCTGTTTTTT
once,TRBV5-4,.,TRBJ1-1,CASSLSQGNTEAFF,TGTGCCAGCAGCTTGAGTCAGGGTAACACTGAAGCTTTCTTT
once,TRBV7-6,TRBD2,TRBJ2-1,CASSSELGTSGRGNEQFF,TGTGCCAGCAGTTCAGAACTGGGGACTAGCGGGAGGGGGAATGAGCAGTTCTTC
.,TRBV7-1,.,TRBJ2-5,CASSPLGLGETQYF,TGTGCCAGCAGCCCGTTAGGACTGGGGGAGACCCAGTACTTC
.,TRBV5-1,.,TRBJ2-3,CASSLGTPQDTQYF,TGCGCCAGCAGCTTGGGGACTCCGCAGGATACGCAGTATTTT
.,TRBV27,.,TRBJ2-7,CASSPGGRLPYEQYF,TGTGCCAGCAGTCCCGGGGGACGCCTCCCCTACGAGCAGTACTTC
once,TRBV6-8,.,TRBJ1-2,CASSYREEGYTF,TGTGCCAGCAGTTACAGGGAGGAAGGCTACACCTTC
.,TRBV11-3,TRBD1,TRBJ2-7,CASSSEPGGNYEQYF,TGTGCCAGCAGCAGCGAACCAGGGGGAAATTACGAGCAGTACTTC
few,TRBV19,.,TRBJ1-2,CASSHRTEFINYGYTF,TGTGCCAGTAGCCATAGGACAGAATTTATTAACTATGGCTACACCTTC
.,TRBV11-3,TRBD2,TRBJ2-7,CASSVSGSLYEQYF,TGTGCTAGCAGCGTTAGCGGGAGCCTCTACGAGCAGTACTTC
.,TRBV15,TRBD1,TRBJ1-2,CATSRGKETGVQIYGYTF,TGTGCCACCAGCAGAGGGAAAGAGACAGGGGTGCAGATCTATGGCTACACCTTC
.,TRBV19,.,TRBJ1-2,CASSIGRNYGYTF,TGTGCCAGTAGTATTGGCAGGAACTATGGCTACACCTTC
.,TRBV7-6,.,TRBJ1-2,CASSLGARSPQDYTF,TGTGCCAGCAGCTTAGGGGCAAGATCCCCCCAAGACTACACCTTC
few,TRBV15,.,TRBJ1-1,CATSRGGLNTEAFF,TGTGCCACCAGCAGAGGGGGCCTGAACACTGAAGCTTTCTTT
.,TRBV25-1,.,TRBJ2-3,CASRQSGRGKDTQYF,TGTGCCAGCAGACAGTCGGGCAGGGGAAAAGATACGCAGTATTTT
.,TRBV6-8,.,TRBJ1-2,CASSYSPRNYGYTF,TGTGCCAGCAGTTACTCCCCTCGTAACTATGGCTACACCTTC
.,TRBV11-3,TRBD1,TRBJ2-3,CASSPGTGGAEGFNKQYF,TGTGCCAGCAGCCCCGGGACAGGGGGCGCCGAGGGCTTTAATAAGCAGTATTTT
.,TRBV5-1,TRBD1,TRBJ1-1,CASSFSTGAGTEAFF,TGCGCCAGCAGCTTCTCAACAGGGGCCGGGACTGAAGCTTTCTTT
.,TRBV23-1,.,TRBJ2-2,CASSQFQPNTGELFF,TGCGCCAGCAGCCAATTCCAGCCGAACACCGGGGAGCTGTTTTTT
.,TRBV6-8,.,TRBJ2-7,CASSIAPDYEQYF,TGTGCCAGCAGTATTGCCCCCGATTACGAGCAGTACTTC
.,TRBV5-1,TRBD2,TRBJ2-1,CASSLEGLPYNEQFF,TGCGCCAGCAGCCTTGAGGGACTACCATACAATGAGCAGTTCTTC
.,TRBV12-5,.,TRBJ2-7,CASDEGNNEQYF,TGTGCCAGTGATGAGGGCAACAACGAGCAGTACTTC
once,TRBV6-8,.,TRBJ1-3,CASSYSSDGSGNTIYF,TGTGCCAGCAGTTACTCCTCGGATGGCTCTGGAAACACCATATATTTT
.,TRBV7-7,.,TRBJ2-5,CASSPGVGVETQYF,TGTGCCAGCAGCCCAGGGGTAGGGGTCGAGACCCAGTACTTC
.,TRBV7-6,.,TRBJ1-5,CASSLQGGNQPQHF,TGTGCCAGCAGCTTACAAGGGGGAAATCAGCCCCAGCATTTT
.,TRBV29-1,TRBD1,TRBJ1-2,CSVGQGGVYGYTF,TGCAGCGTAGGACAGGGTGGTGTCTATGGCTACACCTTC
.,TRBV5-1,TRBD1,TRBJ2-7,CASSTGTGLVYEQYF,TGCGCCAGCAGCACCGGGACAGGGCTGGTTTACGAGCAGTACTTC
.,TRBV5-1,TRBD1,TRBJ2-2,CASRGTEWNTGELFF,TGCGCCAGCAGGGGGACAGAGTGGAACACCGGGGAGCTGTTTTTT
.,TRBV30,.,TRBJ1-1,CAWTGGMNTEAFF,TGTGCCTGGACGGGGGGCATGAACACTGAAGCTTTCTTT
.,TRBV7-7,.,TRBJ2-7,CASSPFGSLEEQYF,TGTGCCAGCAGCCCCTTCGGGAGCCTGGAGGAGCAGTACTTC
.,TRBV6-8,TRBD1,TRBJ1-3,CASSVKGAPGNTIYF,TGTGCCAGCAGCGTTAAGGGGGCCCCTGGAAACACCATATATTTT
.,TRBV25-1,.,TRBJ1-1,CASSVPGNPEAFF,TGTGCCAGCAGTGTTCCCGGGAACCCTGAAGCTTTCTTT
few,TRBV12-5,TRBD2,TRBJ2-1,CASGSSGSLNEQFF,TGTGCCAGCGGTTCTAGCGGGAGCCTCAATGAGCAGTTCTTC
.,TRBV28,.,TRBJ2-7,CASSSGQLYEQYF,TGTGCCAGCAGTTCAGGGCAGCTCTACGAGCAGTACTTC
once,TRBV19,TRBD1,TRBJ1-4,CATRGRGQAEKLFF,TGTGCCACCCGGGGCAGGGGGCAAGCTGAAAAACTGTTTTTT